What follows are 16 T cell receptor beta chains derived from one specimen sequenced in a study of response to subunit inactivated influenza vaccine. MiXCR was run by TCRdb on the RT-PCR reads, yielding one entry per CDR3 protein. The table lists 250,000 to 350,000 distinct CDR3 sequences, around 22% of them singletons. The sample was PBMCs from blood, taken approximately 20 months after vaccination. These receptors came from a man between 50 and 69 years old who received an inactivated influenza vaccine.

In its sample, this clonotype was seen a few times. The chain has TRBV7-2 and TRBJ1-2, with 8 bases fitting TRBD1. Trimming cost V 2 bases and J 6 bases; bases outside gene matches: 8. CDR1 and CDR2 (germline): SGHTA, FQGNSA. CDR3 size: 15 residues. The CDR3 loop reads CASSLLRGQADGYTF. The CDR3 DNA reads as TGTGCCAGCAGCTTATTAAGGGGACAGGCGGATGGCTACACCTTC. Full variable domain (outside the CDR3, taken from reference TRBV7-2 and TRBJ1-2): GAGVSQSPSNKVTEKGKDVELRCDPISGHTALYWYRQSLGQGLEFLIYFQGNSAPDKSGLPSDRFSAERTGGSVSTLTIQRTQQEDSAVYLCASSLLRGQADGYTFGSGTRLTVV.

The chain links TRBV19 to TRBJ1-1; D is undetermined. The CDR3 loop spans 14 amino acids. V was trimmed by 2 bases and J by 1 base, leaving 8 bases between them. Looked up from germline, CDR1 is LNHDA and CDR2 is SQIVND (reference sequence). The CDR3 region is CASSIWERNTEAFF. DNA for the CDR3: TGTGCCAGTAGTATATGGGAGAGGAACACTGAAGCTTTCTTT.

This clonotype has more than one count but fewer than ten. The chain combines TRBV20-1 with TRBJ1-1; D is unclear. Trimming shortened V by 1 base and J by 0 bases, and 9 bases separated the two germline ends. This CDR3 comprises 14 residues. Looked up from germline, CDR1 is DFQATT and CDR2 is SNEGSKA (reference sequence). DNA of the CDR3: TGCAGTGCTAGAGTACACAACATGAACACTGAAGCTTTCTTT. Translated, it gives CSARVHNMNTEAFF.

The chain combines TRBV6-2 or TRBV6-3 with TRBJ1-5; D is undetermined. Trimming removed 2 bases at V and 0 bases at J, with 17 bases between. This CDR3 has 18 residues. The germline gives CDR1 MNHEY, CDR2 SVGEGT. CDR3 loop: CASSYRGRTQYSNQPQHF. The CDR3 DNA reads as TGTGCCAGCAGTTACCGCGGCAGGACCCAGTATAGCAATCAGCCCCAGCATTTT.

This clonotype was detected once. The gene calls are TRBV10-3 and TRBJ2-1; D possibly matches TRBD1 or TRBD2 (5 bases each). Germline V gene sequence: CDR1 ENHRY, CDR2 SYGVKD. The V gene lost 7 bases and the J gene lost 0 bases, with 22 bases spanning the gap. The CDR3 extends over 18 amino acids. CDR3 DNA sequence: TGTGCCATCACTAACACCGGGACCCAGGCCTCCTCCTACAATGAGCAGTTCTTC. Translated, it gives CAITNTGTQASSYNEQFF.

The rearrangement joins TRBV6-1 to TRBJ1-5, with TRBD1 matching 7 bases. The CDR3 loop spans 15 amino acids. Trimming cost V 2 bases and J 5 bases; bases outside gene matches: 6. The germline V gene has CDR1 MNHNS and CDR2 SASEGT. The CDR3: CASSEPQGGHQPQHF. Written as DNA, the CDR3 is TGTGCCAGCAGTGAACCCCAGGGGGGGCATCAGCCCCAGCATTTT.

This clonotype occurred a few times. This CDR3 is missing its conserved last phenylalanine or tryptophan, likely due to a read error. The chain uses TRBV28 and TRBJ2-2; tentative D call: TRBD2 (5 bases). V lost 6 bases to trimming and J lost 7 bases, with 9 bases between them. From germline, CDR1 is MDHEN and CDR2 SYDVKM. CDR3 length: 12 residues. CDR3 sequence reads: CASSRGGGELFS. The CDR3 DNA sequence: TGTGCCAGCAGCCGGGGTGGCGGGGAGCTGTTTTCT.

This clonotype has more than one count but fewer than ten. The chain uses TRBV18 and TRBJ2-3, with D possibly TRBD2 on 5 matching bases. This CDR3 spans 14 amino acids. The germline gives CDR1 KGHSH, CDR2 LQKENI. The ends were cut back, 3 bases at V and 4 bases at J, with 11 bases in the middle. CDR3 amino acids: CASSPGSFADTQYF. The CDR3 DNA follows: TGTGCCAGCTCACCGGGGAGCTTCGCAGATACGCAGTATTTT.

The J gene is TRBJ2-1, the V gene TRBV28; 7 bases are a match to TRBD2. CDR3 length equals 15 residues. V dropped 7 bases and J dropped 7; count of bases not matched to a gene: 13. Germline V lookup: CDR1 MDHEN, CDR2 SYDVKM. The CDR3 nucleotides are TGTGCCAGCATCCTGGCGGGAGTAGGTTCGAATGAGCAGTTCTTC. Protein product: CASILAGVGSNEQFF.

This clonotype was counted only a few times. Without the conserved terminal phenylalanine or tryptophan, this CDR3 likely stems from a read error. No DNA is shown, since the ends of the CDR3 on it are uncertain; the CDR3 is the one TCRdb lists. This chain joins TRBV2 and TRBJ1-2; TRBD1 is the table's D call, not checked against the DNA. The CDR3 length is 10 residues, termini included. The V gene's germline CDR1 is SNHLY and CDR2 FYNNEI. The CDR3 protein is CANLIGGTLS.

This clonotype was seen a few times. The chain joins TRBV5-1 to TRBJ2-1; 7 nucleotides align to TRBD1. The CDR3 length is 15 residues. J gave up 2 bases and V 4 bases, and 6 bases lay outside the gene matches. From germline, CDR1 is SGHRS and CDR2 YFSETQ. This chain's CDR3 is CASSTTGSTYNEQFF. Written as DNA, the CDR3 is TGCGCCAGCAGCACGACAGGGTCCACCTACAATGAGCAGTTCTTC. The complete variable domain, with remaining parts taken from reference TRBV5-1 and TRBJ2-1, reads KAGVTQTPRYLIKTRGQQVTLSCSPISGHRSVSWYQQTPGQGLQFLFEYFSETQRNKGNFPGRFSGRQFSNSRSEMNVSTLELGDSALYLCASSTTGSTYNEQFFGPGTRLTVL.

J is TRBJ1-1 and V is TRBV5-1, with D unresolved. CDR3 size: 14 residues. The ends were cut back, 4 bases at V and 4 bases at J, with 14 bases in the middle. The germline V gene has CDR1 SGHRS and CDR2 YFSETQ. In DNA, the CDR3 is TGCGCCAGCAGCATAGACATTTCGGGCACTGAAGCTTTCTTT. Its translation: CASSIDISGTEAFF.

V usage is TRBV18 and J usage is TRBJ2-1, with 9 positions matching TRBD2. Unmatched junction bases numbered 10, after V lost 6 bases and J lost 7 bases. The CDR3 is made up of 15 amino acids. Germline V gives CDR1 KGHSH, CDR2 LQKENI. Here the CDR3 DNA reads TGTGCCAGCTCTTCTGGGGTAGCGGGAGTTAATGAGCAGTTCTTC. This sequence encodes CASSSGVAGVNEQFF. Supplemented by reference TRBV18 and TRBJ2-1, the full variable domain reads NAGVMQNPRHLVRRRGQEARLRCSPMKGHSHVYWYRQLPEEGLKFMVYLQKENIIDESGMPKERFSAEFPKEGPSILRIQQVVRGDSAAYFCASSSGVAGVNEQFFGPGTRLTVL.

This clonotype was detected only a few times. This chain uses TRBV9 with TRBJ1-6; D gene ambiguous. The CDR3 extends over 15 amino acids. Trimming took 1 base from V and 4 from J, leaving 9 bases between them. CDR1 is SGDLS and CDR2 is YYNGEE in the germline V gene. The CDR3: CASSVQGGYNSPLHF. For the CDR3, the DNA is TGTGCCAGCAGCGTACAAGGTGGATATAATTCACCCCTCCACTTT.

This clonotype has a count of ten or more. The genes are TRBV7-2 and TRBJ1-2; TRBD1 matches 7 bases. The length of the CDR3 is 14 residues. V shed 0 bases and J 4 bases; nucleotides not matched to a gene: 2. Germline assignment: CDR1 SGHTA and CDR2 FQGNSA. The CDR3 here is CASSLAGTAYGYTF. CDR3 bases: TGTGCCAGCAGCTTAGCAGGGACAGCCTATGGCTACACCTTC.

The genes are TRBV7-8 and TRBJ1-4, with D unclear. The V gene's germline CDR1 is SGHVS and CDR2 FQNEAQ. The CDR3 totals 16 residues. V lost 1 base, J lost 7 bases, and 16 bases lay in between. The CDR3 loop is CASSLGALAGREKLFF. DNA of the CDR3: TGTGCCAGCAGCTTAGGAGCTCTGGCAGGTCGTGAAAAACTGTTTTTT. Filled out from reference TRBV7-8 and TRBJ1-4, the complete variable domain reads GAGVSQSPRYKVAKRGQDVALRCDPISGHVSLFWYQQALGQGPEFLTYFQNEAQLDKSGLPSDRFFAERPEGSVSTLKIQRTQQEDSAVYLCASSLGALAGREKLFFGSGTQLSVL.